This T cell receptor beta chain was sequenced during a study of blood T cell repertoires in COVID-19. Across the whole study: Sources were T cells, B-cell-depleted T cells, or PBMCs; the material itself was cDNA or gDNA.

Original methodology: Amplification of reference gene primers was used by the study to estimate nucleated cell counts. The assay was immunoSEQ multiplex PCR, and TCRdb's table has in-frame clones only and misses some. The DNA gave D and trimming, while V, J and clone size come from that table. The repertoire consists of 120,000 to 150,000 clones, with 82% occurring once and the leading ten covering about 15%. The CDR3 length is 17 residues. J was trimmed by 6 bases and V by 4 bases; bases with no gene match: 12. Per the germline V gene, CDR1 is LGHNA and CDR2 is YNFKEQ. This clone was counted a single time.

V and J are TRBV4-2 and TRBJ2-7; 13 bases line up with TRBD2. The sequencing input was peripheral blood. This clonotype was sampled from a human donor with acute or convalescent COVID-19. The donor label of this sample is uncertain. Here the CDR3 reads CASSPHIRTSGGSEQYF. In DNA form, the CDR3 reads TGTGCCAGCAGCCCTCATATTAGGACTAGCGGGGGAAGCGAGCAGTACTTC.